The clone carrying this T cell receptor beta chain was observed a handful of times. The data derive from a study of T-cell memory formation after mild COVID-19. TCRdb recomputed calls from the 5' RACE reads with MiXCR, one row per CDR3 protein. In the table there are about 180,000 distinct CDR3 sequences, roughly 18% of which are singletons. V lost 1 base, J lost 10 bases, and 20 bases lay in between. Germline values: CDR1 LGHNA, CDR2 YNFKEQ. This CDR3 has 17 residues. The clonotype comes from a young man who had mild COVID-19 (a few samples of this study predate the infection). Cell type and time point are not known. Sequencing used PBMCs or a T cell subset sorted from them (not recorded which). The V gene is TRBV4-2, the J gene TRBJ1-6; the D gene is possibly TRBD1 (5 bases). CDR3 region: CASSQGGRGRKGSPLHF. The CDR3 nucleotides read TGTGCCAGCAGCCAAGGCGGAAGGGGAAGGAAAGGGTCACCCCTCCACTTT.